The 32 T cell receptor beta chains below all came from one sample that was sequenced in a study of OX40 agonist ivuxolimab in advanced cancers. Some clones are missing from TCRdb's copy, which holds only in-frame ones; the method was immunoSEQ multiplex PCR. In the table there are 45,000 to 55,000 clones, 70% to 90% of which are singletons. This specimen was CD4+ or CD8+ T cells sorted from blood, taken in a trial of the OX40 agonist ivuxolimab. Every receptor here comes from an adult with an advanced solid tumor such as melanoma, head and neck, liver or kidney cancer.

The genes are TRBV11-3 and TRBJ2-7, with 12 positions matching TRBD2. CDR3 length: 14 amino acids. Germline CDR1 reads SGHNT; CDR2 reads YENEEA. J gave up 7 bases and V 7 bases, and 8 bases lay outside the gene matches. The CDR3 DNA reads as TGTGCCAGCACCAAGACTAGCGGGGGTACTGAGCAGTACTTC. Protein: CASTKTSGGTEQYF.

This clone was found a few times. The V gene is TRBV5-1, the J gene TRBJ1-1, with D unclear. The V end was cut by 4 bases, the J end by 0 bases, with 10 bases between. The CDR3 contains 14 residues. Per the germline V gene, CDR1 is SGHRS and CDR2 is YFSETQ. DNA for the CDR3: TGCGCCAGCAGCGGGAAAGGAGTGAACACTGAAGCTTTCTTT. It yields the protein CASSGKGVNTEAFF.

The chain joins TRBV7-9 to TRBJ2-5, with a possible D match to TRBD1 (6 bases). The ends were cut back, 3 bases at V and 1 base at J, with 9 bases in the middle. This CDR3 has 14 residues. Germline CDR1 is SEHNR and CDR2 is FQNEAQ (reference sequence). The CDR3 DNA reads as TGTGCCAGCAGCTTCCCAGGGGCCCAAGAGACCCAGTACTTC. Protein product: CASSFPGAQETQYF.

This clone turned up a few times. The gene calls are TRBV29-1 and TRBJ1-1; no definite D call. The CDR3 totals 11 residues. Germline CDR1 SQVTM, CDR2 ANQGSEA. Trimming removed 7 bases at V and 0 bases at J, with 6 bases between. This CDR3 is CSALLNTEAFF. DNA for the CDR3: TGCAGCGCCTTATTGAACACTGAAGCTTTCTTT.

The chain employs TRBV6-1 and TRBJ1-3; the match to TRBD1 covers 9 bases. Germline loops: CDR1 MNHNS, CDR2 SASEGT. The CDR3 consists of 15 residues. V lost 5 bases, J lost 4 bases, and 6 bases stayed unmatched. DNA for the CDR3: TGTGCCAGCAGTAAGGACAGGGGACCCGGAAACACCATATATTTT. It yields the protein CASSKDRGPGNTIYF.

This chain connects TRBV28 to TRBJ1-1, with D perhaps matching TRBD1 (5 bases). Germline assignment: CDR1 MDHEN and CDR2 SYDVKM. Trimming stripped 6 bases from V and 11 bases from J, with 16 bases between. CDR3 length equals 12 residues. The DNA for the CDR3 is TGTGCCAGCAGCGCTACTCCGGGGGAGGCTTTCTTT. This sequence encodes CASSATPGEAFF.

V gene TRBV10-2 combines with J gene TRBJ2-3, with 7 bases identical to TRBD2. Germline lookup yields CDR1 WSHSY and CDR2 SAAADI. This CDR3 region has 13 residues. J was trimmed by 6 bases and V by 4 bases; bases with no gene match: 4. The CDR3 sequence is CASSVGGRDTQYF. CDR3 DNA sequence: TGCGCCAGCAGTGTGGGGGGGAGGGATACGCAGTATTTT.

The V and J genes are TRBV30 and TRBJ2-3, with D tentatively TRBD1 (6 bases). V lost 0 bases and J 4 bases, leaving 14 bases between the germline ends. The CDR3 is made up of 15 amino acids. CDR1 is GTSNPN and CDR2 is SVGIG in the germline V gene (reference sequence). The CDR3 sequence is CAWSVGPSGADTQYF. For the CDR3, the DNA is TGTGCCTGGAGTGTGGGGCCGTCAGGGGCAGATACGCAGTATTTT. Variable domain in full (rest from reference TRBV30 and TRBJ2-3): SQTIHQWPATLVQPVGSPLSLECTVEGTSNPNLYWYRQAAGRGLQLLFYSVGIGQISSEVPQNLSASRPQDRQFILSSKKLLLSDSGFYLCAWSVGPSGADTQYFGPGTRLTVL.

V gene TRBV29-1 combines with J gene TRBJ2-1; no definite D call. Germline CDR1 reads SQVTM; CDR2 reads ANQGSEA. The CDR3 covers 13 residues. Between the trimmed V and J ends, which lost 7 bases and 1 base, there was a span of 11 bases. The CDR3: CSARTDSYNEQFF. The DNA of the CDR3 is TGCAGCGCAAGGACGGATTCCTACAATGAGCAGTTCTTC.

V is TRBV5-4 and J is TRBJ2-5, with TRBD2 matching over 8 bases. The germline CDR1 and CDR2 sequences are SGHNT and YYREEE (reference sequence). The CDR3 runs to 16 residues. Trimming cost V 0 bases and J 1 base; bases outside gene matches: 5. The CDR3 is CASSLVGSGAQETQYF. The CDR3 DNA reads TGTGCCAGCAGCTTGGTCGGTAGCGGGGCCCAAGAGACCCAGTACTTC.

J is TRBJ1-4 and V is TRBV9; D possibly corresponds to TRBD1 (6 bases). Trimming left V 0 bases short and J 8 bases short, with 14 bases between. The CDR3 totals 15 residues. Germline V gives CDR1 SGDLS, CDR2 YYNGEE. The CDR3 spells CASSVDGGAGEKLFF. For the CDR3, the DNA is TGTGCCAGCAGCGTAGATGGGGGCGCCGGGGAAAAACTGTTTTTT.

This CDR3 reads CASSLEEGLGYTF. Here the CDR3 DNA reads TGTGCCAGCAGCTTAGAAGAGGGTCTCGGCTACACCTTC. This chain connects TRBV7-6 to TRBJ1-2; no clear D gene. The germline V and J ends were trimmed by 1 base and 8 bases, with 11 bases remaining between them. The CDR3 is 13 residues long. Germline-derived CDR1 and CDR2 are SGHVS and FNYEAQ. Filled out from reference TRBV7-6 and TRBJ1-2, the complete variable domain reads GAGVSQSPRYKVTKRGQDVALRCDPISGHVSLYWYRQALGQGPEFLTYFNYEAQQDKSGLPNDRFSAERPEGSISTLTIQRTEQRDSAMYRCASSLEEGLGYTFGSGTRLTVV.

The chain is built from TRBV7-9 and TRBJ2-3, with TRBD2 matching 14 bases. Per the germline V gene, CDR1 is SEHNR and CDR2 is FQNEAQ (reference sequence). V trimming: 5 bases; J trimming: 3 bases; junction bases outside the gene matches: 7. CDR3 length: 17 amino acids. CDR3 amino acids: CASSPGLAGGRTDTQYF. As DNA, the CDR3 is TGTGCCAGCAGCCCAGGACTAGCGGGAGGACGAACAGATACGCAGTATTTT.

This sequence joins TRBV2 and TRBJ2-7; 13 bases match TRBD2. The germline gives CDR1 SNHLY, CDR2 FYNNEI. Trimming took 8 bases from V and 5 from J; bases not matched to a gene: 9. The CDR3 length is 15 residues. CDR3 bases: TGTGCCAGCGCCCTAACTAGCGGGAGGGCGAACGAGCAGTACTTC. Translated: CASALTSGRANEQYF.

The chain recombines TRBV7-9 with TRBJ2-3; 15 nucleotides agree with TRBD2. This CDR3 is 14 amino acids long. Germline loops: CDR1 SEHNR, CDR2 FQNEAQ (reference sequence). V shed 3 bases, J shed 11 bases, and the junction held 3 bases outside the gene matches. The CDR3 region is CASSFGTSGRWQYF. The CDR3 bases are TGTGCCAGCAGCTTCGGGACTAGCGGGAGGTGGCAGTATTTT.

The chain links TRBV5-1 to TRBJ1-4; D not resolved. The CDR3 contains 15 residues. Germline CDR1 SGHRS, CDR2 YFSETQ. V lost 1 base to trimming and J lost 8 bases, with 15 bases between them. Here the CDR3 reads CASSLSHPASEKLFF. The CDR3 DNA reads as TGCGCCAGCAGCTTGTCTCATCCGGCCAGCGAAAAACTGTTTTTT.

This sequence joins TRBV2 and TRBJ1-6, with D possibly TRBD1 on 6 matching bases. V was pared by 5 bases and J by 1 base, with 9 bases between. Looked up from germline, CDR1 is SNHLY and CDR2 is FYNNEI. This CDR3 has 15 residues. The CDR3 nucleotides are TGTGCCAGCAGTTACGGACAGTCCTATAATTCACCCCTCCACTTT. Amino acid sequence: CASSYGQSYNSPLHF. Full variable domain (rest looked up from reference TRBV2 and TRBJ1-6): EPEVTQTPSHQVTQMGQEVILRCVPISNHLYFYWYRQILGQKVEFLVSFYNNEISEKSEIFDDQFSVERPDGSNFTLKIRSTKLEDSAMYFCASSYGQSYNSPLHFGNGTRLTVT.

The chain uses TRBV12-5 and TRBJ2-7, with 8 bases aligning to TRBD1. The CDR3 consists of 14 residues. The germline gives CDR1 LGHNT, CDR2 FRNRAP. Trimming at V came to 11 bases and at J to 0 bases, leaving 9 bases not matched to a gene. This CDR3 reads CAGGDRGHSYEQYF. The DNA for the CDR3 is TGTGCTGGAGGAGACAGGGGACACTCCTACGAGCAGTACTTC.

Turning to this clone: One end of the junction fails to match germline, which may point to a read error. This sequence joins TRBV6-1 and TRBJ1-5, with D perhaps TRBD1 (5 bases). Looked up from germline, CDR1 is MNHNS and CDR2 is SASEGT. The CDR3 consists of 14 residues. The CDR3 nucleotides are TGTGCCAACAGTGAAGGTGGGGGAATAACGCCCCAGCATTTT. Its translation: CANSEGGGITPQHF.

This clone showed up just once. The chain recombines TRBV6-1 with TRBJ1-5; D is ambiguous. From germline, CDR1 is MNHNS and CDR2 SASEGT. V was shortened by 0 bases and J by 11 bases, with 11 bases between the two germline ends. The CDR3 has 13 residues. The DNA for the CDR3 is TGTGCCAGCAGTGAAGCGCCGAGAGGGACCCAGCATTTT. It encodes CASSEAPRGTQHF.

The gene calls are TRBV6-1 and TRBJ1-5; D possibly corresponds to TRBD1 (5 bases). Germline values: CDR1 MNHNS, CDR2 SASEGT. The CDR3 length is 14 residues. The V gene lost 9 bases and the J gene lost 4 bases, with 16 bases spanning the gap. Here the CDR3 DNA reads TGTGCCAGTAGTTTCGGTGACAGAAATCAGCCCCAGCATTTT. It encodes CASSFGDRNQPQHF.

The rearrangement uses TRBV5-4 and TRBJ1-1, with 7 bases lining up with TRBD1. Germline V gene sequence: CDR1 SGHNT, CDR2 YYREEE (reference sequence). There are 15 residues in the CDR3. The J segment lost 0 bases and the V segment lost 4 bases, leaving 6 bases of the junction unmatched. The CDR3 DNA reads TGTGCCAGCAGCCCGACAGGGAGAATGAACACTGAAGCTTTCTTT. Its protein product is CASSPTGRMNTEAFF.

The chain is built from TRBV6-6 and TRBJ2-3, with D uncertain. Trimming removed 6 bases from V and 2 bases from J, with 6 bases in between. There are 12 residues in the CDR3. Germline V CDR1 and CDR2: MNHNY, SVGAGI (reference sequence). The chain's CDR3 is CASSPYTDTQYF. CDR3 sequence (DNA): TGTGCCAGCAGCCCCTACACAGATACGCAGTATTTT.

This chain links TRBV10-3 with TRBJ2-1, with D possibly TRBD2 on 6 matching bases. CDR1 is ENHRY, CDR2 SYGVKD, per germline. The CDR3 spans 13 residues. V was trimmed by 9 bases and J by 0 bases, leaving 9 bases between them. The CDR3 nucleotides read TGTGCCATTCGGGACTCCTCCTACAATGAGCAGTTCTTC. Encoded protein: CAIRDSSYNEQFF.

This rearrangement joins TRBV5-1 to TRBJ1-2, with D possibly matching TRBD1 (6 bases). CDR1 and CDR2 from the germline V gene are SGHRS and YFSETQ. CDR3 length: 13 residues. V gave up 2 bases and J gave up 4 bases, with 9 bases separating them. The CDR3 is CASSFEGGYGYTF. The CDR3 coding sequence is TGCGCCAGCAGCTTTGAGGGGGGCTATGGCTACACCTTC.

This clone came up once. V is TRBV2 and J is TRBJ2-7, with 10 bases identical to TRBD2. The trim removed 4 bases at V and 2 bases at J, leaving 5 bases unmatched. CDR1 is SNHLY, CDR2 FYNNEI, per germline. The CDR3 is made up of 15 amino acids. The CDR3 here is CASSVRTSGPYEQYF. CDR3 in DNA: TGTGCCAGCAGTGTTCGGACTAGCGGCCCCTACGAGCAGTACTTC.

The rearrangement joins TRBV2 to TRBJ2-2; D remains unclear. This CDR3 spans 14 amino acids. V was pared by 6 bases and J by 1 base, with 9 bases between. Germline V gives CDR1 SNHLY, CDR2 FYNNEI. In nucleotides, the CDR3 is TGTGCCAGCAGCTGGCTGCTGAACACCGGGGAGCTGTTTTTT. Residues: CASSWLLNTGELFF. The full variable domain, its missing parts supplied by reference TRBV2 and TRBJ2-2, is EPEVTQTPSHQVTQMGQEVILRCVPISNHLYFYWYRQILGQKVEFLVSFYNNEISEKSEIFDDQFSVERPDGSNFTLKIRSTKLEDSAMYFCASSWLLNTGELFFGEGSRLTVL.

The chain recombines TRBV4-1 with TRBJ2-2; TRBD2 agrees at 7 bases. The V gene end was trimmed by 0 bases and the J gene end by 4 bases; junction bases not matched to a gene: 20. This CDR3 has 21 residues. CDR1 MGHRA and CDR2 YSYEKL come from the germline V gene. CDR3 sequence reads: CASSQEIALSGYRGSTGELFF. The CDR3 nucleotides read TGCGCCAGCAGCCAAGAAATAGCACTTAGCGGGTACCGCGGGAGCACCGGGGAGCTGTTTTTT.

The table lists this clone with a count of one. The DNA of the CDR3 is TGCAGCGTTGAAGCCAGCGGTGCCGGTACGCAGTATTTT. As protein: CSVEASGAGTQYF. V is TRBV29-1 and J is TRBJ2-3, with D possibly TRBD2 on 5 matching bases. The V end lost 1 base, the J end lost 8 bases, and 13 bases lay between the germline ends. The germline gives CDR1 SQVTM, CDR2 ANQGSEA. The length of the CDR3 is 13 residues.

The chain combines TRBV5-1 with TRBJ1-2; unclear D gene. The CDR3 is 15 amino acids. V was trimmed by 0 bases and J by 1 base, leaving 10 bases between them. In germline, CDR1 is SGHRS, CDR2 YFSETQ. CDR3 sequence (DNA): TGCGCCAGCAGCTTGGAATGGGGTGTTAACTATGGCTACACCTTC. Its protein product is CASSLEWGVNYGYTF.

This clone was picked up one time. The genes are TRBV5-4 and TRBJ1-2; D gene ambiguous. V shed 5 bases and J shed 4 bases, with 15 bases lying between them. This CDR3 spans 14 amino acids. Per the germline V gene, CDR1 is SGHNT and CDR2 is YYREEE (reference sequence). The CDR3 nucleotides are TGTGCCAGCAGACTGACAACCCATCCCTATGGCTACACCTTC. It yields the protein CASRLTTHPYGYTF.

The V and J genes are TRBV5-4 and TRBJ1-2; D is perhaps TRBD1 (6 bases). Germline V gene data show CDR1 as SGHNT and CDR2 as YYREEE (reference sequence). Trimming took 7 bases from V and 4 from J, leaving 20 bases between them. This CDR3 has 15 residues. CDR3 region: CASRTVDPGGYGYTF. CDR3 bases: TGTGCCAGCCGGACAGTGGACCCGGGGGGCTATGGCTACACCTTC. The entire variable domain, with the rest obtained from reference TRBV5-4 and TRBJ1-2, is as follows: ETGVTQSPTHLIKTRGQQVTLRCSSQSGHNTVSWYQQALGQGPQFIFQYYREEENGRGNFPPRFSGLQFPNYSSELNVNALELDDSALYLCASRTVDPGGYGYTFGSGTRLTVV.